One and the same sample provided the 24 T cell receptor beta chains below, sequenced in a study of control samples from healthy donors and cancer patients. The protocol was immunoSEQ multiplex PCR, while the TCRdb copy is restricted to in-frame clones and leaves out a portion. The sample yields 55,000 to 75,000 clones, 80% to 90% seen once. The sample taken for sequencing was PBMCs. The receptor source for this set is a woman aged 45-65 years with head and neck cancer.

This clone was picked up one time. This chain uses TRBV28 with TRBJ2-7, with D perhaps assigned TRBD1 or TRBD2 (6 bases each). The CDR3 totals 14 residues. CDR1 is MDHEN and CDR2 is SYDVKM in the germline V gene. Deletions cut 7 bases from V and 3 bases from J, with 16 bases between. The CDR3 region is CASTPGGTFYEQYF. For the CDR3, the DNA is TGTGCCAGCACCCCCGGGGGCACTTTCTACGAGCAGTACTTC.

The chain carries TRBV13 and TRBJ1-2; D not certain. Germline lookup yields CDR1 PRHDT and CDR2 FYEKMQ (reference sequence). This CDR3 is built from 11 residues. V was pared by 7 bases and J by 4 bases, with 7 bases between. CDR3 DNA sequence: TGTGCCAGCAAAGAAGGCTATGGCTACACCTTC. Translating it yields CASKEGYGYTF.

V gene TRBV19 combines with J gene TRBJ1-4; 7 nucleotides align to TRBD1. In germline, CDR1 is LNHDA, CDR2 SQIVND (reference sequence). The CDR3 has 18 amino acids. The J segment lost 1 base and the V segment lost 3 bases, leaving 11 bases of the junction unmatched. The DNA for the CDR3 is TGTGCCAGTAGTATGTCGAGGGGGCGGAGCGGAACTAATGAAAAACTGTTTTTT. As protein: CASSMSRGRSGTNEKLFF.

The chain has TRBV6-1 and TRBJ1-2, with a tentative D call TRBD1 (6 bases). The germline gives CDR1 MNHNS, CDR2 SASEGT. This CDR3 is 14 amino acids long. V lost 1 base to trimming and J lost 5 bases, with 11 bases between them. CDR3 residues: CASSEGTAVYGYTF. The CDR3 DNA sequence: TGTGCCAGCAGTGAAGGGACAGCAGTATATGGCTACACCTTC.

The CDR3 loop reads CASSYRDRVQETQYF. The CDR3 DNA sequence: TGTGCCAGCAGCTACCGGGACAGGGTACAAGAGACCCAGTACTTC. The gene calls are TRBV7-6 and TRBJ2-5, with TRBD1 identical over 9 bases. The V gene's germline CDR1 is SGHVS and CDR2 FNYEAQ. The length of the CDR3 is 15 residues. With V trimmed by 4 bases and J by 2 bases, 5 bases remained unmatched.

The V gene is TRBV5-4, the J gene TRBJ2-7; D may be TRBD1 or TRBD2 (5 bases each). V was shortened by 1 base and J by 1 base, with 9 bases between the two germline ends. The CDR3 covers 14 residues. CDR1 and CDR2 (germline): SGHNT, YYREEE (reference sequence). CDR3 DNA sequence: TGTGCCAGCAGCTTGTGGGGGTTTTCCTACGAGCAGTACTTC. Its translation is CASSLWGFSYEQYF. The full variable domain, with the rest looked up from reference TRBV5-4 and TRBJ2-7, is ETGVTQSPTHLIKTRGQQVTLRCSSQSGHNTVSWYQQALGQGPQFIFQYYREEENGRGNFPPRFSGLQFPNYSSELNVNALELDDSALYLCASSLWGFSYEQYFGPGTRLTVT.

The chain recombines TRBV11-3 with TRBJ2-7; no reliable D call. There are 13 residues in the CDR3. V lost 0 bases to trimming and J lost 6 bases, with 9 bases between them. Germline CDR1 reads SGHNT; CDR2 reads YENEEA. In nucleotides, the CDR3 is TGTGCCAGCAGCTTAGACCCCCGTTCCGAGCAGTACTTC. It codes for CASSLDPRSEQYF.

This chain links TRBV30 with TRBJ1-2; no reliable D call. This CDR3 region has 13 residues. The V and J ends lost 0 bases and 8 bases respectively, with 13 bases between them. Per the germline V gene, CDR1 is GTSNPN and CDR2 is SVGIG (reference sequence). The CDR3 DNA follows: TGTGCCTGGAGTGTACTGGGGTCGGGAGGCTACACCTTC. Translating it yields CAWSVLGSGGYTF.

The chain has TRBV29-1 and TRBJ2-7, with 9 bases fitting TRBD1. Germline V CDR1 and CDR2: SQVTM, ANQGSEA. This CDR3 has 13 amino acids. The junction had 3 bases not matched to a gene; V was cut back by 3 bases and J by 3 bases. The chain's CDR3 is CSVEGTGNYEQYF. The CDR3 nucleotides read TGCAGCGTTGAGGGGACAGGGAACTACGAGCAGTACTTC.

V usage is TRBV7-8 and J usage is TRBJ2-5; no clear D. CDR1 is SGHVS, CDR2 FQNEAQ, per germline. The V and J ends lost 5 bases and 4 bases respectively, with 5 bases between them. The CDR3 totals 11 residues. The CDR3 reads CASSRGETQYF. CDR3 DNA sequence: TGTGCCAGCAGCCGAGGAGAGACCCAGTACTTC.

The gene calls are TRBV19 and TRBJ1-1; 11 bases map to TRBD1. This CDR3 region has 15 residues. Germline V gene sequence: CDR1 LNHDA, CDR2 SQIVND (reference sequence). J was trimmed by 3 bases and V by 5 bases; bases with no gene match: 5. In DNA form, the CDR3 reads TGTGCCAGTAGTCCAAGGACAGGGGGCCACACTGAAGCTTTCTTT. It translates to CASSPRTGGHTEAFF.

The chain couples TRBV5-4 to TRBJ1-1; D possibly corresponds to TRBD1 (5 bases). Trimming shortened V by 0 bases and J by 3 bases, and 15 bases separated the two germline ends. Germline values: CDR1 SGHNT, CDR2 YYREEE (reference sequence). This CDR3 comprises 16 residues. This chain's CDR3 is CASSLGGMRLDTEAFF. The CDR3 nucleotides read TGTGCCAGCAGCTTGGGGGGGATGCGGCTGGACACTGAAGCTTTCTTT.

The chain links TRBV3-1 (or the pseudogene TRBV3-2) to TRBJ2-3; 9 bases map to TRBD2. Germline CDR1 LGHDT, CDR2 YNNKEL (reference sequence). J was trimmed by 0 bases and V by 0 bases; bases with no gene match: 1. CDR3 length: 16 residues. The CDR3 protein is CASSQDLAGSTDTQYF. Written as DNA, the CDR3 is TGTGCCAGCAGCCAAGACCTAGCGGGGAGCACAGATACGCAGTATTTT.

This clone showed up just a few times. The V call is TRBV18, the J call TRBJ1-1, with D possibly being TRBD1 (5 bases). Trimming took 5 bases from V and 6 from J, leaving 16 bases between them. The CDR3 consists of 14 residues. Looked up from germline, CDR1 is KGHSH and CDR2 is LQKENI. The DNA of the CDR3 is TGTGCCAGCTCATCCATGGGGGGTGAGGCTGAAGCTTTCTTT. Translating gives CASSSMGGEAEAFF.

CDR3 coding DNA: TGTGCCAGCAGTCCCGAGGCCCGGGTTTTCTACGAGCAGTACTTC. This translates into CASSPEARVFYEQYF. V and J are TRBV6-5 and TRBJ2-7; no clear D gene. Germline CDR1 reads MNHEY; CDR2 reads SVGAGI. The length of the CDR3 is 15 residues. Trimming shortened V by 5 bases and J by 3 bases, and 17 bases separated the two germline ends.

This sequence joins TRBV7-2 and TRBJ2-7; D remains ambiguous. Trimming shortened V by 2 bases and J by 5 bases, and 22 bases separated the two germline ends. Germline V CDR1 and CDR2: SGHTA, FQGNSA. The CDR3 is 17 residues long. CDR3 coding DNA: TGTGCCAGCAGCTTAAGGCCCCCAGAGTCGAAATTAAACGAGCAGTACTTC. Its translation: CASSLRPPESKLNEQYF.

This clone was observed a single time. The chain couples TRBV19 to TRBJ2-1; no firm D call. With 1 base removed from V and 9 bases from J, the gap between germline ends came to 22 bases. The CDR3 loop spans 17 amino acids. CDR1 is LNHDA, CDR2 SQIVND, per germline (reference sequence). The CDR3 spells CASSIGDGQAVLGEQFF. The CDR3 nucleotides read TGTGCCAGTAGTATAGGAGATGGCCAGGCTGTACTGGGTGAGCAGTTCTTC.

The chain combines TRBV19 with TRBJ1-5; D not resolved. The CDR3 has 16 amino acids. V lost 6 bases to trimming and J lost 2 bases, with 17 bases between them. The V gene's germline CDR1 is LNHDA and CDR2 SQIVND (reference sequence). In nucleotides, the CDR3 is TGTGCCAGTAGCGAGTGGGCAGGACGGGGCAATCAGCCCCAGCATTTT. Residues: CASSEWAGRGNQPQHF. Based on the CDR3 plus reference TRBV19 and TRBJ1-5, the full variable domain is DGGITQSPKYLFRKEGQNVTLSCEQNLNHDAMYWYRQDPGQGLRLIYYSQIVNDFQKGDIAEGYSVSREKKESFPLTVTSAQKNPTAFYLCASSEWAGRGNQPQHFGDGTRLSIL.

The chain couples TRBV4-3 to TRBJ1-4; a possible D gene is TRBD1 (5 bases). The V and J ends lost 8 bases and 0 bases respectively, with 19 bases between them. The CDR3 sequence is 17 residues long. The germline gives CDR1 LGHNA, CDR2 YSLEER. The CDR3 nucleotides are TGCGCCAGCGCGCAGGGACGGGGGGGAGCAACTAATGAAAAACTGTTTTTT. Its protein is CASAQGRGGATNEKLFF.

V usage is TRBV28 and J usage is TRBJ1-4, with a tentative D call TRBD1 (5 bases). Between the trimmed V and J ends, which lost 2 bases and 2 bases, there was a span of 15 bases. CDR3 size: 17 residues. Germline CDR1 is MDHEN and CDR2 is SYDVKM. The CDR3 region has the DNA TGTGCCAGCAGTTTAGGTGGATCAGGGTCTACTAATGAAAAACTGTTTTTT. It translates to CASSLGGSGSTNEKLFF.

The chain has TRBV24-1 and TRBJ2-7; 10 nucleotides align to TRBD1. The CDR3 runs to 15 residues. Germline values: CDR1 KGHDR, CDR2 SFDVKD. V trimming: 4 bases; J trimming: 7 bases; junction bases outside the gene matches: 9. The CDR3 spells CATSDGPGQGREQYF. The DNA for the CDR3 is TGTGCCACCAGTGACGGCCCGGGACAGGGGAGGGAGCAGTACTTC.

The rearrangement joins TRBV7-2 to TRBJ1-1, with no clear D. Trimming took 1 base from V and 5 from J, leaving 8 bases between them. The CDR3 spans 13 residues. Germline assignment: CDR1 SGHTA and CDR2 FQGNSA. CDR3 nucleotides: TGTGCCAGCAGCTTAGAGGGTGTAACTGAAGCTTTCTTT. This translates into CASSLEGVTEAFF. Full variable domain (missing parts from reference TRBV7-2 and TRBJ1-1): GAGVSQSPSNKVTEKGKDVELRCDPISGHTALYWYRQSLGQGLEFLIYFQGNSAPDKSGLPSDRFSAERTGGSVSTLTIQRTQQEDSAVYLCASSLEGVTEAFFGQGTRLTVV.

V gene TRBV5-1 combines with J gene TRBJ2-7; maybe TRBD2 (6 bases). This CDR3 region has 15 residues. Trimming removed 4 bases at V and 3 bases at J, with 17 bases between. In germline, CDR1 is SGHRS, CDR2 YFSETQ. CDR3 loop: CASSPGLRENYEQYF. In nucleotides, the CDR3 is TGCGCCAGCAGCCCTGGGCTCCGGGAGAACTACGAGCAGTACTTC.

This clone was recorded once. CDR3 nucleotide sequence: TGTGCCAGCAGCACCCGGACAGGGGGCGACGGCTACACCTTC. Encoded protein: CASSTRTGGDGYTF. The chain carries TRBV11-2 and TRBJ1-2, with 11 bases matching TRBD1. The CDR3 extends over 14 amino acids. Germline CDR1 and CDR2: SGHAT and FQNNGV. Unmatched junction bases numbered 7, after V lost 5 bases and J lost 8 bases.